This T cell receptor (beta chain) was identified during a study of CD8 T cells in Susac syndrome. The CDR3 is 14 amino acids. Trimming left V 0 bases short and J 0 bases short, with 6 bases between. Germline V gene lookup returns CDR1 LGHNA and CDR2 YNFKEQ. An amount of RNA that ranged from roughly 0.45 to 1 ug was reverse transcribed with random hexamers. The immunoSEQ assay covered 54 Vbeta and 13 Jbeta segments for CDR3. MiXCR was run by TCRdb on the immunoSEQ multiplex PCR reads, yielding one entry per CDR3 protein. The data contain about 290,000 distinct CDR3 sequences, approximately 85% of them singletons. For this clonotype: Its specificity is unknown.

Peripheral blood CD8+ and CD4+ T cells were profiled by TCR beta sequencing. Study results and caveats: Individuals included in the TCR sequencing and HLA analysis were acknowledged by the study to be relatively few in number.

This clonotype was obtained from a human donor with multiple sclerosis. The specimen sequenced was CD8+ T cells from PBMCs. The rearrangement links TRBV4-2 to TRBJ2-7; D might be TRBD1 (5 bases). The CDR3: CASSQDDSSYEQYF. CDR3 DNA sequence: TGTGCCAGCAGCCAAGATGACAGCTCCTACGAGCAGTACTTC.